This TCR beta chain was sequenced in a study of cytomegalovirus exposure and HLA in healthy donors. This clone came up a few times. V was clipped by 4 bases and J by 9 bases, with 19 bases between them. Germline V gives CDR1 SQVTM, CDR2 ANQGSEA. This CDR3 is built from 13 residues. PCR was performed using 60 Vbeta and 13 Jbeta primers. TCRdb's copy holds only in-frame clones and misses some; the assay was immunoSEQ multiplex PCR. Among around 180,000 clones, 65% to 75% were seen once, and the ten largest hold more than 1.3%. This receptor was identified in a girl aged 10 to 17 in good health and CMV-seronegative. Sequencing was done on a sample of PBMCs. The V and J genes are TRBV29-1 and TRBJ2-7; weak D call: TRBD2 (6 bases). As DNA, the CDR3 is TGCAGCGTTGGGGGGGATCACCAACGGGTGCAGTACTTC. As protein: CSVGGDHQRVQYF.